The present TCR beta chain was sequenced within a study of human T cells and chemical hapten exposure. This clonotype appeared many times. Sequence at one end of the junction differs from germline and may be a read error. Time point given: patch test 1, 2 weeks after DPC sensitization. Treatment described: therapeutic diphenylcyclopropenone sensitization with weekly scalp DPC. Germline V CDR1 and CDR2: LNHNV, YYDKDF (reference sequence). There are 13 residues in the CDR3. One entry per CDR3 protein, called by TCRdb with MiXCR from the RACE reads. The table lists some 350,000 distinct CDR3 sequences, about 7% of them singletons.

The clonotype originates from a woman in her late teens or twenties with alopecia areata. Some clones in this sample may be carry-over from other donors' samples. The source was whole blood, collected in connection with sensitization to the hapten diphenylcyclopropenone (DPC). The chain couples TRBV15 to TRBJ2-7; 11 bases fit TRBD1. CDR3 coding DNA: TGTGCCACCAGCAGAGGGGGACAGGGGGTCCCGTCCTTC. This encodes CATSRGGQGVPSF.